The 30 T cell receptor beta chains listed next were all sequenced from one sample in a study of blood T cell repertoires in COVID-19. Sequenced by immunoSEQ multiplex PCR; TCRdb stores in-frame clones only, minus some. The sample has nearly 35,000 clones, approximately 86% seen once. Sequenced sample: peripheral blood. The receptor source for this set is a man aged 65 to 85 with acute or convalescent COVID-19.

This chain uses TRBV18 with TRBJ1-1; the D gene is possibly TRBD1 (5 bases). CDR3 length: 16 amino acids. The germline V gene has CDR1 KGHSH and CDR2 LQKENI. V was shortened by 0 bases and J by 5 bases, with 16 bases between the two germline ends. CDR3 nucleotide sequence: TGTGCCAGCTCACCACCGCGCACCACTCAGGGTACTGAAGCTTTCTTT. This codes for CASSPPRTTQGTEAFF.

The CDR3 DNA reads as TGTGCCAGCAGCTTACGACGGAGCGGGAACCCGAAAGAGACCCAGTACTTC. Its translation is CASSLRRSGNPKETQYF. V gene TRBV7-2 combines with J gene TRBJ2-5; 7 bases match TRBD2. J was trimmed by 3 bases and V by 2 bases; bases with no gene match: 12. The germline CDR1 and CDR2 sequences are SGHTA and FQGNSA. The CDR3 extends over 17 amino acids.

The chain recombines TRBV6-2 or TRBV6-3 with TRBJ1-4; 9 bases are shared with TRBD1. Germline V gene sequence: CDR1 MNHEY, CDR2 SVGEGT. With V trimmed by 4 bases and J by 8 bases, 8 bases remained unmatched. The length of the CDR3 is 15 residues. This chain's CDR3 is CASSSNRDRVEKLFF. CDR3 sequence (DNA): TGTGCCAGCAGTTCCAACCGGGACAGGGTGGAAAAACTGTTTTTT.

The chain has TRBV7-9 and TRBJ1-1; a weak D match, TRBD1 (5 bases). Between the trimmed V and J ends, which lost 6 bases and 8 bases, there was a span of 16 bases. This CDR3 has 13 amino acids. The germline V gene has CDR1 SEHNR and CDR2 FQNEAQ (reference sequence). CDR3 loop: CASSYRGSPEAFF. The CDR3 DNA reads TGTGCCAGCAGTTACCGGGGGTCCCCAGAAGCTTTCTTT. Full variable domain (missing parts from reference TRBV7-9 and TRBJ1-1): DTGVSQNPRHKITKRGQNVTFRCDPISEHNRLYWYRQTLGQGPEFLTYFQNEAQLEKSRLLSDRFSAERPKGSFSTLEIQRTEQGDSAMYLCASSYRGSPEAFFGQGTRLTVV.

The V and J genes are TRBV27 and TRBJ2-2; 7 nucleotides match TRBD1. CDR1 and CDR2 from the germline V gene are MNHEY and SMNVEV (reference sequence). This CDR3 has 15 amino acids. V lost 6 bases to trimming and J lost 0 bases; unmatched junction nucleotides: 4. The CDR3 bases are TGTGCCAGCAGGCTGACAGGGACGAACACCGGGGAGCTGTTTTTT. It specifies CASRLTGTNTGELFF.

Notes on this clone: At one end the junction does not follow the germline gene, possibly because of a read error. The chain carries TRBV11-2 and TRBJ2-3, with 8 bases that match TRBD2. This CDR3 spans 11 amino acids. Germline V CDR1 and CDR2: SGHAT, FQNNGV. CDR3: CASSLEGSGTF. The CDR3 DNA reads TGTGCCAGCAGCTTAGAAGGTAGCGGGACGTTT.

In its sample, this clone was seen once. This chain connects TRBV28 to TRBJ1-1, with D unclear. Germline V gives CDR1 MDHEN, CDR2 SYDVKM. The CDR3 consists of 13 residues. V lost 6 bases to trimming and J lost 1 base, with 9 bases between them. The CDR3 here is CASSRPGNTEAFF. The CDR3 coding sequence is TGTGCCAGCAGCCGACCAGGGAACACTGAAGCTTTCTTT.

The V gene is TRBV27, the J gene TRBJ2-7; TRBD1 might be the D (7 bases). Germline CDR1 reads MNHEY; CDR2 reads SMNVEV (reference sequence). With 7 bases removed from V and 4 bases from J, the gap between germline ends came to 14 bases. The length of the CDR3 is 13 residues. Here the CDR3 DNA reads TGTGCCAGCAAGGCAGGGGGGAAATACGAGCAGTACTTC. It codes for CASKAGGKYEQYF.

The chain combines TRBV27 with TRBJ2-1, with 8 bases that match TRBD2. The germline gives CDR1 MNHEY, CDR2 SMNVEV (reference sequence). The V gene end was trimmed by 3 bases and the J gene end by 0 bases; junction bases not matched to a gene: 4. This CDR3 has 16 amino acids. The CDR3 coding sequence is TGTGCCAGCAGTTTTATTAGCGGGGCCTCCTACAATGAGCAGTTCTTC. Protein product: CASSFISGASYNEQFF.

The CDR3 region is CASSQDQEGRETQYF. CDR3 nucleotide sequence: TGCGCCAGCAGCCAAGATCAGGAGGGTCGCGAGACCCAGTACTTC. The chain links TRBV4-1 to TRBJ2-5; weak D call: TRBD2 (6 bases). Germline-derived CDR1 and CDR2 are MGHRA and YSYEKL. The CDR3 runs to 15 residues. The V and J ends lost 0 bases and 5 bases respectively, with 13 bases between them.

This chain links TRBV5-1 with TRBJ2-5, with D tentatively TRBD1 (5 bases). Trimming took off 0 bases at V and 2 bases at J, with 8 bases between the two ends. Germline CDR1 is SGHRS and CDR2 is YFSETQ. The CDR3 runs to 14 residues. The CDR3 loop reads CASSLDRSQETQYF. For the CDR3, the DNA is TGCGCCAGCAGCTTGGACAGGTCGCAAGAGACCCAGTACTTC.

This chain joins TRBV4-2 and TRBJ1-5; D is possibly TRBD1 (6 bases). Germline CDR1 and CDR2: LGHNA and YNFKEQ. The V gene lost 0 bases and the J gene lost 4 bases, with 10 bases spanning the gap. This CDR3 is 15 amino acids long. The CDR3 reads CASSQEGTTNQPQHF. CDR3 nucleotides: TGTGCCAGCAGCCAAGAAGGGACAACGAATCAGCCCCAGCATTTT.

This chain joins TRBV18 and TRBJ1-1; D unclear. Trimming took 2 bases from V and 1 from J, leaving 5 bases between them. This CDR3 is 13 amino acids long. Germline V lookup: CDR1 KGHSH, CDR2 LQKENI. The CDR3 region has the DNA TGTGCCAGCTCACCAACTAAGAACACTGAAGCTTTCTTT. Translation: CASSPTKNTEAFF.

The rearrangement uses TRBV24-1 and TRBJ2-3; 7 nucleotides agree with TRBD1. The CDR3 covers 14 residues. From germline, CDR1 is KGHDR and CDR2 SFDVKD. Trimming at V came to 7 bases and at J to 3 bases, leaving 6 bases not matched to a gene. The CDR3 region has the DNA TGTGCCACCAGCCCGGGACAGTGGACAGATACGCAGTATTTT. Residues: CATSPGQWTDTQYF.

The chain carries TRBV20-1 and TRBJ2-1, with TRBD2 matching over 7 bases. CDR1 DFQATT and CDR2 SNEGSKA come from the germline V gene (reference sequence). J gave up 2 bases and V 3 bases, and 13 bases lay outside the gene matches. This CDR3 comprises 17 residues. The CDR3 DNA reads as TGCAGTGCTAGTCGAAATAGCGGGCGTTATCCCTACAATGAGCAGTTCTTC. It encodes CSASRNSGRYPYNEQFF.

The chain joins TRBV28 to TRBJ2-7; 12 bases agree with TRBD1. This CDR3 contains 15 residues. Germline loops: CDR1 MDHEN, CDR2 SYDVKM. Losses at the gene ends were 3 bases for V and 6 bases for J; bases not matched to a gene: 6. CDR3 sequence: CASSFQGQGAPEQYF. The CDR3 region has the DNA TGTGCCAGCAGTTTTCAGGGACAGGGGGCGCCCGAGCAGTACTTC.

The chain couples TRBV6-5 to TRBJ1-1, with 7 bases aligning to TRBD1. Germline values: CDR1 MNHEY, CDR2 SVGAGI. The V and J ends lost 6 bases and 3 bases, in that order; junction bases with no gene match: 1. The CDR3 runs 12 residues. The CDR3 DNA sequence: TGTGCCAGCAGCGACAGGGACACTGAAGCTTTCTTT. This encodes CASSDRDTEAFF.

This chain links TRBV10-3 with TRBJ2-3, with D unclear. Trimming removed 6 bases from V and 2 bases from J, with 6 bases in between. CDR1 ENHRY and CDR2 SYGVKD come from the germline V gene. The CDR3 contains 12 residues. The CDR3 region has the DNA TGTGCCATCAGGAACTACACAGATACGCAGTATTTT. Its translation is CAIRNYTDTQYF.

The chain carries TRBV15 and TRBJ1-6; D gene uncertain. Germline V gives CDR1 LNHNV, CDR2 YYDKDF (reference sequence). The CDR3 covers 16 residues. V shed 0 bases and J shed 0 bases, with 6 bases lying between them. CDR3 residues: CATSRDSSSYNSPLHF. The CDR3 coding sequence is TGTGCCACCAGCAGAGATAGCAGCTCCTATAATTCACCCCTCCACTTT.

The chain carries TRBV19 and TRBJ2-1; 11 bases map to TRBD2. The length of the CDR3 is 15 residues. Germline CDR1 is LNHDA and CDR2 is SQIVND (reference sequence). Losses at the gene ends were 6 bases for V and 10 bases for J; bases not matched to a gene: 11. The CDR3 here is CASSLSLAGEREQFF. In nucleotides, the CDR3 is TGTGCCAGTAGCCTGTCACTAGCGGGAGAACGAGAGCAGTTCTTC.

V and J are TRBV19 and TRBJ1-2; D unresolved. With 9 bases removed from V and 1 base from J, the gap between germline ends came to 6 bases. Germline V CDR1 and CDR2: LNHDA, SQIVND (reference sequence). The CDR3 runs 11 residues. DNA for the CDR3: TGTGCCAGCGGTCATAACTATGGCTACACCTTC. This translates into CASGHNYGYTF. The whole variable domain, filled in from reference TRBV19 and TRBJ1-2, reads DGGITQSPKYLFRKEGQNVTLSCEQNLNHDAMYWYRQDPGQGLRLIYYSQIVNDFQKGDIAEGYSVSREKKESFPLTVTSAQKNPTAFYLCASGHNYGYTFGSGTRLTVV.

The genes are TRBV7-2 and TRBJ2-1, with no clear D. The V gene lost 4 bases and the J gene lost 13 bases, with 17 bases spanning the gap. CDR3 length equals 13 residues. Per germline, CDR1 SGHTA and CDR2 FQGNSA. The CDR3 bases are TGTGCCAGCAGCTCGAACCGGGTTTCCGATCAGTTCTTC. Translating gives CASSSNRVSDQFF.

The gene calls are TRBV11-2 and TRBJ2-1; D is unresolved. V lost 0 bases to trimming and J lost 6 bases, with 6 bases between them. From germline, CDR1 is SGHAT and CDR2 FQNNGV. CDR3 size: 13 residues. The CDR3 loop reads CASSLERGNEQFF. In DNA form, the CDR3 reads TGTGCCAGCAGCTTAGAAAGAGGCAATGAGCAGTTCTTC.

The gene calls are TRBV11-1 and TRBJ2-3; 7 nucleotides align to TRBD2. Germline-derived CDR1 and CDR2 are SGHAT and FQDESV (reference sequence). This CDR3 has 14 amino acids. The junction had 9 bases not matched to a gene; V was cut back by 8 bases and J by 4 bases. CDR3 sequence: CASGGGELSDTQYF. CDR3 DNA: TGTGCCAGCGGTGGGGGGGAGTTGTCAGATACGCAGTATTTT.

The rearrangement links TRBV6-1 to TRBJ1-1; no clear D. The V and J ends lost 0 bases and 3 bases respectively, with 5 bases between them. The CDR3 loop spans 13 amino acids. Germline lookup yields CDR1 MNHNS and CDR2 SASEGT. CDR3 loop: CASSEAPDTEAFF. CDR3 coding DNA: TGTGCCAGCAGTGAAGCCCCCGACACTGAAGCTTTCTTT.

This chain uses TRBV5-1 with TRBJ2-7; 11 bases match TRBD1. J gave up 2 bases and V 4 bases, and 11 bases lay outside the gene matches. CDR3 length equals 17 residues. The germline gives CDR1 SGHRS, CDR2 YFSETQ. This CDR3 reads CASSPRTGGFSTYEQYF. In DNA form, the CDR3 reads TGCGCCAGCAGCCCCCGGACAGGGGGCTTTTCAACCTACGAGCAGTACTTC.

The V call is TRBV6-2 or TRBV6-3, the J call TRBJ1-5, with D possibly matching TRBD1 (5 bases). The germline V gene encodes CDR1 MNHEY and CDR2 SVGEGT. Between the trimmed V and J ends, which lost 6 bases and 5 bases, there was a span of 17 bases. The length of the CDR3 is 15 residues. This CDR3 is CASSRNPRGDQPQHF. The CDR3 coding sequence is TGTGCCAGCAGCCGAAACCCTAGGGGTGATCAGCCCCAGCATTTT.

This chain links TRBV28 with TRBJ1-2; 8 nucleotides agree with TRBD1. The ends lost 5 bases at V and 8 bases at J; junction bases unmatched: 7. CDR1 is MDHEN, CDR2 SYDVKM, per germline. This CDR3 contains 13 residues. For the CDR3, the DNA is TGTGCCAGCAGTCGACAGGGGAACCCCGGCTACACCTTC. This encodes CASSRQGNPGYTF.

This chain connects TRBV3-1 (or the pseudogene TRBV3-2) to TRBJ2-7, with 7 bases aligning to TRBD1. From germline, CDR1 is LGHDT and CDR2 YNNKEL (reference sequence). Losses at the gene ends were 3 bases for V and 3 bases for J; bases not matched to a gene: 14. There are 17 residues in the CDR3. For the CDR3, the DNA is TGTGCCAGCAGCCATGCCCTTGGGGGACAGAGTAGCTACGAGCAGTACTTC. It yields the protein CASSHALGGQSSYEQYF.

This chain uses TRBV7-7 with TRBJ2-5, with D possibly being TRBD2 (5 bases). Germline CDR1 is SSHAT and CDR2 is FNYEAQ (reference sequence). Trimming took off 1 base at V and 5 bases at J, with 23 bases between the two ends. The CDR3 covers 18 residues. CDR3 DNA: TGTGCCAGCAGCTTAGGGTTCTCGGGTCCCGCCTCGGGGGAGACCCAGTACTTC. Translation: CASSLGFSGPASGETQYF.